The sequence of this TCR beta chain was determined in a study of CD8+CD57+ T cells in acquired aplastic anemia. All sequencing subjects had displayed CD8+CD57+ cell expansion on flow cytometry. No therapy had been given to the patients at the time of blood sampling. Researchers used genomic DNA as the template to profile TCR beta VDJ and CDR3. TCRdb ran MiXCR on the reads and lists one entry per CDR3 protein. The data show about 160,000 distinct CDR3 sequences, about 70% seen once. General observations from the study: Patients and controls shared twenty-nine CD8+ CDR3 sequences. Controls did not differ significantly from patients in CD8+ Simpson's diversity.

A note on this clonotype: Its antigen is not known.

This receptor was identified in a human donor with aplastic anemia. The sequenced material came from sorted CD4+, CD8+, or CD8+CD57+ T cells (not recorded which) from PBMCs.

As DNA, the CDR3 is TGTGCCACCAGCAGAGGACGGGTAGAAAATTCACCCCTCCACTTT. The encoded protein is CATSRGRVENSPLHF. This chain connects TRBV15 to TRBJ1-6; D remains ambiguous. The germline V and J ends were trimmed by 1 base and 7 bases, with 11 bases remaining between them. Germline V gene lookup returns CDR1 LNHNV and CDR2 YYDKDF (reference sequence). The CDR3 runs to 15 residues.